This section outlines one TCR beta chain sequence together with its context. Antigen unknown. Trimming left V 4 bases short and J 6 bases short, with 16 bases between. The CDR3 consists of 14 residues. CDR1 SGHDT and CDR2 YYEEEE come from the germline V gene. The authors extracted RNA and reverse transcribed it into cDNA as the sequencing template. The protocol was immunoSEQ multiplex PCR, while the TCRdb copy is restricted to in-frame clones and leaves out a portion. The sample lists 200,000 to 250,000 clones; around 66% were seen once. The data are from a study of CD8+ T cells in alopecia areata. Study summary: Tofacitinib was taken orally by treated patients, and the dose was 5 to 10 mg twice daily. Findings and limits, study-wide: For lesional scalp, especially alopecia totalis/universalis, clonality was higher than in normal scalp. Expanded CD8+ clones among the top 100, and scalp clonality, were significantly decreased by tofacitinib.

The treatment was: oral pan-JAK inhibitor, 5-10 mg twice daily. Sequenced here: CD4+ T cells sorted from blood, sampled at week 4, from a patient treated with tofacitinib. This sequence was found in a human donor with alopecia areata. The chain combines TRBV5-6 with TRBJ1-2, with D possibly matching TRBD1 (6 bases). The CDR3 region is CASSHPGGGDGYTF. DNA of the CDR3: TGTGCCAGCAGCCATCCCGGAGGGGGTGATGGCTACACCTTC.